Listed here are 5 T cell receptor beta chains from one sample, sequenced in a study of T cells in Graves' hyperthyroidism and ophthalmopathy. It was RNA transcripts that yielded the amplified TCR beta CDR3 regions. First-round RT-PCR of the TCR CDR3 relied on the HTBI primer set. TCRdb used MiXCR to reprocess the multiplex PCR reads, holding one entry per CDR3 protein. Altogether 250,000 or so distinct CDR3 sequences are present, about 16% being singletons, with the ten largest covering around 30%. Sequenced material: blood. Receptors were obtained from a woman aged 18-35 years with Graves' ophthalmopathy.

This clonotype has ten or more counts. CDR3 in amino acids: CASSVEATGRTEAFF. The CDR3, as DNA: TGTGCCAGCAGCGTAGAGGCAACAGGGCGGACTGAAGCTTTCTTT. This rearrangement joins TRBV9 to TRBJ1-1; weak D call: TRBD1 (6 bases). Germline values: CDR1 SGDLS, CDR2 YYNGEE. This CDR3 is 15 amino acids long. Trimming took off 0 bases at V and 5 bases at J, with 14 bases between the two ends.

This clonotype has a count of ten or more. The chain employs TRBV5-5 and TRBJ2-7; no clear D gene. The germline V gene encodes CDR1 SGHKS and CDR2 YYEKEE (reference sequence). The V gene lost 4 bases and the J gene lost 0 bases, with 14 bases spanning the gap. This CDR3 spans 15 amino acids. CDR3 nucleotides: TGTGCCAGCAGCGCCCTCGGACGGAGCTCCTACGAGCAGTACTTC. Its translation is CASSALGRSSYEQYF.

The chain recombines TRBV29-1 with TRBJ1-1; 8 positions agree with TRBD1. The CDR3 contains 13 residues. In germline, CDR1 is SQVTM, CDR2 ANQGSEA. V lost 7 bases, J lost 5 bases, and 9 bases stayed unmatched. The CDR3 coding sequence is TGCAGCGGGAAACGGACAGGGCGAACTGAAGCTTTCTTT. Translating gives CSGKRTGRTEAFF. Drawing the rest from reference TRBV29-1 and TRBJ1-1, the complete variable domain is SAVISQKPSRDICQRGTSLTIQCQVDSQVTMMFWYRQQPGQSLTLIATANQGSEATYESGFVIDKFPISRPNLTFSTLTVSNMSPEDSSIYLCSGKRTGRTEAFFGQGTRLTVV.

The sample holds a few counts of this clonotype. This chain links TRBV14 with TRBJ1-2; D remains ambiguous. This CDR3 has 15 amino acids. Looked up from germline, CDR1 is SGHDN and CDR2 is FVKESK. V lost 3 bases, J lost 5 bases, and 16 bases lay in between. CDR3 DNA sequence: TGTGCCAGCAGCCATTCAGAATCCTCTTTTTATGGCTACACCTTC. This encodes CASSHSESSFYGYTF.

This clonotype turned up a few times. The chain recombines TRBV5-4 with TRBJ2-7, with D perhaps TRBD1 or TRBD2 (5 bases each). The CDR3 consists of 14 residues. Germline loops: CDR1 SGHNT, CDR2 YYREEE (reference sequence). V lost 0 bases, J lost 5 bases, and 12 bases lay in between. The CDR3 loop reads CASSLAGSGDEQYF. CDR3 nucleotide sequence: TGTGCCAGCAGCTTGGCAGGGAGTGGCGACGAGCAGTACTTC. The full variable domain, its missing parts supplied by reference TRBV5-4 and TRBJ2-7, is ETGVTQSPTHLIKTRGQQVTLRCSSQSGHNTVSWYQQALGQGPQFIFQYYREEENGRGNFPPRFSGLQFPNYSSELNVNALELDDSALYLCASSLAGSGDEQYFGPGTRLTVT.